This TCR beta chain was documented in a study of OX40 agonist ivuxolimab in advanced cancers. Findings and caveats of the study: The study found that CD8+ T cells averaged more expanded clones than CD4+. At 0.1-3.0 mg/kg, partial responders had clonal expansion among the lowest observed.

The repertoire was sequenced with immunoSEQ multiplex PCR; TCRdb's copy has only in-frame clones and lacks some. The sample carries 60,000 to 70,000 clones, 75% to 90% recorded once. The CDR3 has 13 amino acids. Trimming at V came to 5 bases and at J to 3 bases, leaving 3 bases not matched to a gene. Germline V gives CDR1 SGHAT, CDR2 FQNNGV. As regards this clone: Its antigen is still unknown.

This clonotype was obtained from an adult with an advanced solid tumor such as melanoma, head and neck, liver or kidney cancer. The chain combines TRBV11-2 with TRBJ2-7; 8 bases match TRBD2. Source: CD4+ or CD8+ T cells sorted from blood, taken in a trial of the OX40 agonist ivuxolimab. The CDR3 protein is CASSPAGVYEQYF. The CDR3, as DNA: TGTGCCAGCAGCCCAGCGGGGGTCTACGAGCAGTACTTC.